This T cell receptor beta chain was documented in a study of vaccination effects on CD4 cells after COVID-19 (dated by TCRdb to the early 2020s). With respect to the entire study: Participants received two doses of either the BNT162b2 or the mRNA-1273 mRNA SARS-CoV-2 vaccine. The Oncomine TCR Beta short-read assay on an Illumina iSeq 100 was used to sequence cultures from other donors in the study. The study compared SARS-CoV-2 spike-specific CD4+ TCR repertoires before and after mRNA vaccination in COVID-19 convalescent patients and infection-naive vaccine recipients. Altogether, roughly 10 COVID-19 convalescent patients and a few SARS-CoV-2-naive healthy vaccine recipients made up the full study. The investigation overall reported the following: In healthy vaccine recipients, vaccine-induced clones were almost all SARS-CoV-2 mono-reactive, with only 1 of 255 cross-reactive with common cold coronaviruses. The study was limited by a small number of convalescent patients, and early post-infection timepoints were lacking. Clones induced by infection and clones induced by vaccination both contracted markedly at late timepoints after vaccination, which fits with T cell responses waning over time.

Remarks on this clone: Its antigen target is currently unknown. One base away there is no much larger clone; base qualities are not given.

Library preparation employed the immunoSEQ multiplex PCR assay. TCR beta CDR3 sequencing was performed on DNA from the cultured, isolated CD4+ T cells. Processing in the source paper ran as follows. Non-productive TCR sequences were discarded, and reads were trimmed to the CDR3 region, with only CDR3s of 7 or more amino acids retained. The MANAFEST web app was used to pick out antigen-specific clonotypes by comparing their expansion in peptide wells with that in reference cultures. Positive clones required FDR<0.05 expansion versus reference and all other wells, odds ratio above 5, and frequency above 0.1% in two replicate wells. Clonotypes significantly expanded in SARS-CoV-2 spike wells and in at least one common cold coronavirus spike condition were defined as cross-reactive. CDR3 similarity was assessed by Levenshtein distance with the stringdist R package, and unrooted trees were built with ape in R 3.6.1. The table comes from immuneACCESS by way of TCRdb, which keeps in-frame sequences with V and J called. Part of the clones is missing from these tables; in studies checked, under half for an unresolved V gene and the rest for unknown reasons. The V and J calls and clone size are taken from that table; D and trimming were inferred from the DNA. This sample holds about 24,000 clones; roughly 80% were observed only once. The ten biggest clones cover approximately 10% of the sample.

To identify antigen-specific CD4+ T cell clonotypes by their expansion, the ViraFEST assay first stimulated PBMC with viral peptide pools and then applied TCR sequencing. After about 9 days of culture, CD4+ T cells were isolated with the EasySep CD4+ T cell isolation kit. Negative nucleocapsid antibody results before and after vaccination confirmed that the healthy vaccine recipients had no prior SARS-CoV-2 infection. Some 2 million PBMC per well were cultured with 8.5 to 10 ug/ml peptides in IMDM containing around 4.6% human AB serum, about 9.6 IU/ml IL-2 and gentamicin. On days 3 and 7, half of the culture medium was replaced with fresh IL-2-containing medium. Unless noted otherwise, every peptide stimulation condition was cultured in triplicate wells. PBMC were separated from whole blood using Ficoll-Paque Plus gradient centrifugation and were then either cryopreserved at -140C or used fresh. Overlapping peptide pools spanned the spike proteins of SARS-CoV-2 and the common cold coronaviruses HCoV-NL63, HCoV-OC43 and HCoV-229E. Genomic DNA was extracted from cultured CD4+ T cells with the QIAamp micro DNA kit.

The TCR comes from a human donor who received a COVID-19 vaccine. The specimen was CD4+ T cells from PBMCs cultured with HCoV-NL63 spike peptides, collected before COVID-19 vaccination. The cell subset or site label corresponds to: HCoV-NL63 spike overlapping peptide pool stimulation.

The CDR3 amino acid sequence is: CASSIYRDNTGELFF. The nucleotide sequence is given as TGTGCCAGCAGCATCTACCGGGACAACACCGGGGAGCTGTTTTTT. The chain joins TRBV7-9 to TRBJ2-2; the D gene cannot be resolved beyond TRBD1 or TRBD2, each matching 5 bases. From the germline V gene (reference sequence), CDR1 is SEHNR and CDR2 is FQNEAQ. The junction carries 12 bases between V and J, which are trimmed by 5 bases and 2 bases respectively. The cysteine opens and the phenylalanine closes a CDR3 of 15 amino acids. Left in the record is the CDR3 DNA by itself, 45 bases read in frame from the first base.